Here is one TCR beta chain with its context. Its antigen is undetermined. This table comes from immunoSEQ multiplex PCR, and its TCRdb copy is limited to in-frame clones, with some not included. The profile shows fewer than 150,000 clones, approximately 91% of them singletons. Germline V gene lookup returns CDR1 WSHSY and CDR2 SAAADI. The V gene lost 5 bases and the J gene lost 7 bases, with 5 bases spanning the gap. The CDR3 length is 11 residues. This record belongs to a study of CD4+ T cells in melanoma. Regarding the study as a whole: Reportedly, melanoma neoantigen-specific CD4+ T cells showed varied differentiation states.

This TCR came from a human donor with melanoma. This chain links TRBV10-2 with TRBJ1-4; no definite D call. The DNA for the CDR3 is TGCGCCAGCAGTAGGCTTGAAAAACTGTTTTTT. Translation gives CASSRLEKLFF.